These 28 T cell receptor beta chains were all obtained from the same sample, sequenced in a study of blood T cells in healthy people across ages. Alongside a J-beta primer mix, a sample-barcoded 5' primer served in a second PCR lasting about 7 to 11 cycles. In TCRdb, the 5' RACE reads were re-called with MiXCR into one record per CDR3 protein. The data hold 1.5 million to 2 million distinct CDR3 sequences, with 25% to 30% observed a single time. Sequencing was done on a sample of blood. These receptor sequences come from a woman between 25 and 40 years old in good health.

This clonotype appeared many times. J is TRBJ2-4 and V is TRBV29-1; possibly TRBD2 for D (6 bases). The CDR3 contains 12 residues. The V end was cut by 3 bases, the J end by 9 bases, with 12 bases between. Germline V gives CDR1 SQVTM, CDR2 ANQGSEA. The CDR3 DNA sequence: TGCAGCGTTGACCCCGGGAGTCGCATTCAGTACTTC. Protein sequence: CSVDPGSRIQYF.

The chain links TRBV10-2 to TRBJ2-2; 8 bases are shared with TRBD2. CDR1 WSHSY and CDR2 SAAADI come from the germline V gene. J was trimmed by 5 bases and V by 10 bases; bases with no gene match: 3. CDR3 size: 12 residues. The chain's CDR3 is CATGGGTGELFF. DNA of the CDR3: TGCGCCACGGGGGGGGGAACCGGGGAGCTGTTTTTT.

The chain carries TRBV7-9 and TRBJ2-1; a possible D gene is TRBD2 (6 bases). This CDR3 contains 14 residues. Germline V gives CDR1 SEHNR, CDR2 FQNEAQ (reference sequence). Trimming removed 5 bases at V and 8 bases at J, with 16 bases between. CDR3 sequence reads: CASSRPEGGDEQFF. CDR3 DNA sequence: TGTGCCAGCAGCCGACCCGAGGGCGGGGATGAGCAGTTCTTC.

This clonotype was seen a few times. A much larger clone differs from this one at a single base, so this may be a read error. V usage is TRBV7-2 and J usage is TRBJ1-2; a possible D gene is TRBD1 (5 bases). The length of the CDR3 is 13 residues. Germline loops: CDR1 SGHTA, CDR2 FQGNSA. Trimming removed 3 bases from V and 3 bases from J, with 8 bases in between. The chain's CDR3 is CASSFGAHYGYTF. In nucleotides, the CDR3 is TGTGCCAGCAGCTTTGGGGCCCACTATGGCTACACCTTC.

Concerning this clonotype itself: A read error may be the cause here, since a much bigger clone is one base away. The chain recombines TRBV12-3 or TRBV12-4 with TRBJ1-1; TRBD1 is a possible D gene (5 bases). CDR3 length: 12 residues. Trimming removed 3 bases from V and 7 bases from J, with 9 bases in between. CDR3 region: CASSFLGGEAFF. The DNA of the CDR3 is TGTGCCAGCAGTTTTCTCGGGGGTGAAGCTTTCTTT.

There are many counts of this clonotype. The chain carries TRBV28 and TRBJ2-7, with a possible D match to TRBD1 (6 bases). CDR1 and CDR2 from the germline V gene are MDHEN and SYDVKM. The CDR3 length is 14 residues. The germline V and J ends were trimmed by 6 bases and 3 bases, with 15 bases remaining between them. This chain's CDR3 is CASSQTGQNYEQYF. CDR3 coding DNA: TGTGCCAGCAGCCAAACGGGACAAAACTACGAGCAGTACTTC. The full variable domain, completed using reference TRBV28 and TRBJ2-7, is DVKVTQSSRYLVKRTGEKVFLECVQDMDHENMFWYRQDPGLGLRLIYFSYDVKMKEKGDIPEGYSVSREKKERFSLILESASTNQTSMYLCASSQTGQNYEQYFGPGTRLTVT.

As for this clonotype: One end of the junction fails to match germline, which may point to a read error. This sequence joins TRBV5-1 and TRBJ2-6, with a weak D call TRBD2 (6 bases). This CDR3 comprises 17 residues. Per the germline V gene, CDR1 is SGHRS and CDR2 is YFSETQ. Here the CDR3 reads CASSSLGGISGTNVLTF. CDR3 in DNA: TGCGCCAGCAGCTCCCTCGGGGGAATCTCTGGGACCAACGTCCTGACTTTC.

This clonotype showed up just a few times. The rearrangement joins TRBV12-5 to TRBJ2-1, with D possibly being TRBD2 (6 bases). This CDR3 is 15 amino acids long. Deletions cut 0 bases from V and 5 bases from J, with 11 bases between. Germline V CDR1 and CDR2: LGHNT, FRNRAP. The CDR3 DNA reads as TGTGCTAGTGGTTTGGTACATGGGACTCACAATGAGCAGTTCTTC. Protein sequence: CASGLVHGTHNEQFF.

This clonotype showed up many times. The rearrangement uses TRBV12-3 or TRBV12-4 and TRBJ1-1, with TRBD1 as a possible D gene (6 bases). With 3 bases removed from V and 4 bases from J, the gap between germline ends came to 21 bases. The CDR3 is 17 amino acids. CDR3 in amino acids: CASSFSGGADIFTEAFF. The CDR3, as DNA: TGTGCCAGCAGTTTTAGCGGGGGCGCAGATATTTTCACTGAAGCTTTCTTT.

V and J are TRBV20-1 and TRBJ1-6; TRBD1 is a possible D gene (5 bases). The CDR3 is 14 residues long. With 5 bases removed from V and 7 bases from J, the gap between germline ends came to 15 bases. Germline V gives CDR1 DFQATT, CDR2 SNEGSKA (reference sequence). CDR3 in amino acids: CSAEPRVRNSPLHF. The CDR3 DNA reads TGCAGTGCTGAACCCAGGGTGCGGAATTCACCCCTCCACTTT.

This clonotype was counted a few times. A read error may account for a junction end that differs from germline. The chain joins TRBV7-2 to TRBJ2-1; no clear D gene. The CDR3 length is 16 residues. From germline, CDR1 is SGHTA and CDR2 FQGNSA. The CDR3 DNA is TGTGCCGGCAGCTTTAGTCTACAGATCCTCTACAATGAGCAGTTCTTC. Translated: CAGSFSLQILYNEQFF.

This clonotype showed up many times. The chain is built from TRBV10-3 and TRBJ2-7; TRBD1 matches 7 bases. J was trimmed by 2 bases and V by 11 bases; bases with no gene match: 6. This CDR3 has 12 amino acids. The V gene's germline CDR1 is ENHRY and CDR2 SYGVKD. CDR3 residues: CAVRGTAYEQYF. Here the CDR3 DNA reads TGTGCCGTTAGGGGGACAGCCTACGAGCAGTACTTC.

This clonotype was picked up a small number of times. The V and J genes are TRBV4-1 and TRBJ1-5; D call uncertain. The germline V gene has CDR1 MGHRA and CDR2 YSYEKL. This CDR3 is built from 14 residues. V lost 4 bases to trimming and J lost 6 bases, with 13 bases between them. This CDR3 reads CASSPVPEGQPQHF. The DNA for the CDR3 is TGCGCCAGCAGCCCCGTCCCAGAGGGTCAGCCCCAGCATTTT.

This clonotype has at least ten counts. The rearrangement joins TRBV29-1 to TRBJ2-7; 7 positions match TRBD1. The CDR3 is 13 residues long. Germline CDR1 and CDR2: SQVTM and ANQGSEA. Trimming removed 6 bases from V and 2 bases from J; junction bases left unmatched: 7. CDR3 DNA: TGCAGCGTCAAGACAGGGAGAGCCTACGAGCAGTACTTC. Residues: CSVKTGRAYEQYF.

The chain has TRBV12-3 or TRBV12-4 and TRBJ2-5; 9 positions agree with TRBD2. Trimming at V came to 5 bases and at J to 5 bases, leaving 6 bases not matched to a gene. The CDR3 covers 14 residues. CDR3 residues: CASSPGLADETQYF. As DNA, the CDR3 is TGTGCCAGCAGTCCGGGACTAGCTGACGAGACCCAGTACTTC.

The chain uses TRBV9 and TRBJ1-2; TRBD1 is a possible D gene (5 bases). V lost 1 base and J 6 bases, leaving 13 bases between the germline ends. Germline values: CDR1 SGDLS, CDR2 YYNGEE. The CDR3 loop spans 14 amino acids. The CDR3 loop is CASSVSSGTDGYTF. In DNA form, the CDR3 reads TGTGCCAGCAGCGTATCGTCCGGGACGGATGGCTACACCTTC.

In its sample, this clonotype was seen a few times. The germline gene is not matched at one end of the junction; a read error may be the cause. The rearrangement uses TRBV7-9 and TRBJ2-3; 7 bases are shared with TRBD1. Germline-derived CDR1 and CDR2 are SEHNR and FQNEAQ (reference sequence). This CDR3 region has 16 residues. The CDR3 DNA reads as TGTGCCAGCAGCTCATGGCAGGGGGACGGGACAGTTACGCAGTATTTT. This encodes CASSSWQGDGTVTQYF.

The chain recombines TRBV4-1 with TRBJ2-1; no clear D. The germline V gene has CDR1 MGHRA and CDR2 YSYEKL. V was clipped by 0 bases and J by 8 bases, with 11 bases between them. This CDR3 contains 14 residues. The CDR3 region has the DNA TGCGCCAGCAGCCAAGAAAAGTTTGGCGATGAGCAGTTCTTC. Protein product: CASSQEKFGDEQFF.

This clonotype was counted only a few times. The rearrangement joins TRBV7-9 to TRBJ2-5; 12 bases agree with TRBD2. The DNA end lines up better with TRBJ2-7; the J call may be wrong. CDR1 and CDR2 from the germline V gene are SEHNR and FQNEAQ (reference sequence). The CDR3 covers 14 residues. CDR3: CASSQTSGSGEQYF. The CDR3 DNA sequence: TGTGCCAGCAGCCAGACTAGCGGGAGCGGCGAGCAGTACTTC.

This clonotype was seen more than once but under ten times. The rearrangement joins TRBV20-1 to TRBJ1-6; tentative D call: TRBD1 (6 bases). Deletions cut 3 bases from V and 13 bases from J, with 13 bases between. Germline CDR1 and CDR2: DFQATT and SNEGSKA (reference sequence). The CDR3 runs 12 residues. CDR3 nucleotides: TGCAGTGCTAGTCCCGGGGGGCAGCCCCTCCACTTT. Translation gives CSASPGGQPLHF.

Here the CDR3 DNA reads TGCAGTGCTAGGGCGGGGGCAATGAACACTGAAGCTTTCTTT. Translating it yields CSARAGAMNTEAFF. V and J are TRBV20-1 and TRBJ1-1, with D possibly being TRBD1 (6 bases). The length of the CDR3 is 14 residues. The V end was cut by 3 bases, the J end by 0 bases, with 11 bases between. Germline V lookup: CDR1 DFQATT, CDR2 SNEGSKA (reference sequence).

This clonotype was seen a few times. The chain recombines TRBV7-9 with TRBJ1-4, with unresolved D. The V gene's germline CDR1 is SEHNR and CDR2 FQNEAQ (reference sequence). CDR3 length: 14 residues. V lost 1 base, J lost 8 bases, and 11 bases lay in between. The CDR3 bases are TGTGCCAGCAGCTTAGACCTGGGAGCCGAAAAACTGTTTTTT. It translates to CASSLDLGAEKLFF.

This clonotype has only a few counts. One junction end disagrees with the germline gene, perhaps due to a read error. The rearrangement joins TRBV4-1 to TRBJ2-6; D possibly corresponds to TRBD2 (6 bases). Germline assignment: CDR1 MGHRA and CDR2 YSYEKL. The CDR3 is 16 residues long. The CDR3 sequence is CASSPPGVSRANVLTF. The CDR3 region has the DNA TGCGCCAGCAGCCCCCCGGGGGTCTCTAGGGCCAACGTCCTGACTTTC.

The chain recombines TRBV6-6 with TRBJ1-5; 8 bases line up with TRBD1. CDR1 and CDR2 from the germline V gene are MNHNY and SVGAGI (reference sequence). The CDR3 extends over 15 amino acids. V lost 6 bases to trimming and J lost 4 bases; unmatched junction nucleotides: 8. CDR3 sequence reads: CASRGTDRVNQPQHF. The CDR3 DNA sequence: TGTGCCAGCAGGGGAACGGACAGGGTTAATCAGCCCCAGCATTTT.

This clonotype has a handful of counts. The CDR3 loop reads CASSSRRSNGYTF. The CDR3 nucleotides read TGTGCCAGCAGTTCCCGTCGGAGCAATGGCTACACCTTC. The rearrangement links TRBV27 to TRBJ1-2; D is unresolved. The CDR3 has 13 amino acids. Germline V lookup: CDR1 MNHEY, CDR2 SMNVEV (reference sequence). V gave up 4 bases and J gave up 6 bases, with 12 bases separating them.

With regard to this clonotype: A much larger clone lies a single base off, so this may be a read error. This chain uses TRBV11-1 with TRBJ2-7, with D perhaps TRBD2 (6 bases). The CDR3 totals 15 residues. The germline V gene encodes CDR1 SGHAT and CDR2 FQDESV (reference sequence). Trimming took off 5 bases at V and 1 base at J, with 15 bases between the two ends. The CDR3 here is CASSAGAGPSYEQYF. For the CDR3, the DNA is TGTGCCAGCAGCGCAGGTGCGGGACCTTCCTACGAGCAGTACTTC. Drawing the rest from reference TRBV11-1 and TRBJ2-7, the complete variable domain is EAEVAQSPRYKITEKSQAVAFWCDPISGHATLYWYRQILGQGPELLVQFQDESVVDDSQLPKDRFSAERLKGVDSTLKIQPAELGDSAMYLCASSAGAGPSYEQYFGPGTRLTVT.

This clonotype was seen a handful of times. The CDR3 nucleotides read TGCAGCGTCCGGACAGGGGTTGACACTGAAGCTTTCTTT. This encodes CSVRTGVDTEAFF. This rearrangement joins TRBV29-1 to TRBJ1-1, with 9 bases identical to TRBD1. Germline V CDR1 and CDR2: SQVTM, ANQGSEA. The length of the CDR3 is 13 residues. J was trimmed by 3 bases and V by 6 bases; bases with no gene match: 5.

This clonotype was recorded a few times. This chain links TRBV7-9 with TRBJ2-5; 9 bases line up with TRBD2. Per germline, CDR1 SEHNR and CDR2 FQNEAQ (reference sequence). This CDR3 is built from 14 residues. The trim removed 3 bases at V and 7 bases at J, leaving 6 bases unmatched. The CDR3 protein is CASSLLAGTGTQYF. The CDR3 region has the DNA TGTGCCAGCAGCTTGCTAGCGGGGACCGGGACCCAGTACTTC.